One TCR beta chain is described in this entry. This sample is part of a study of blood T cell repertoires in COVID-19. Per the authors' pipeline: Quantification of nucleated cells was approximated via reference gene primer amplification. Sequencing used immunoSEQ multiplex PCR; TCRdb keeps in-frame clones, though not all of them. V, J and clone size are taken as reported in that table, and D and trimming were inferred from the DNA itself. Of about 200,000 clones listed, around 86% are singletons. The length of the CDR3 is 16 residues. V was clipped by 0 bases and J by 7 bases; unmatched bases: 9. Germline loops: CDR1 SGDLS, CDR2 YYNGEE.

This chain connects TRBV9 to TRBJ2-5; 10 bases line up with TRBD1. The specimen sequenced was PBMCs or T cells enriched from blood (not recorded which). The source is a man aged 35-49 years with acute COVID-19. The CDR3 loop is CASSVETGGELGTQYF. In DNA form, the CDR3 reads TGTGCCAGCAGCGTAGAGACAGGGGGCGAATTAGGGACCCAGTACTTC.